A selection of T cell receptor beta chains follows, all from one sample in a study of technical replicates of blood from a few donors. TCRdb keeps only in-frame clones here, not all; method: immunoSEQ multiplex PCR. The sample lists about 49,000 clones; 80% to 95% were seen once. Source material: PBMCs. These receptors all come from a human donor in good health. Some clones in this sample may be carry-over from other donors' samples. CDR3s include the opening cysteine and the closing phenylalanine or tryptophan. A D gene is named only where the DNA matches it firmly. Expanded clones get a size class; other rows say once, few or many, or leave the size out.

>TRBJ2-1|NA|TRBV7-9|NA
CASSPREGREGQFF
TGTGCCAGCAGCCCCCGAGAGGGCCGCGAAGGGCAGTTCTTC
>TRBJ2-5|TRBD2|TRBV7-7|NA
CASSLSGGETQYF
TGTGCCAGCAGCTTAAGCGGGGGGGAGACCCAGTACTTC
>TRBJ1-4|TRBD1|TRBV29-1|once
CSVRADRGANEKLFF
TGCAGCGTTCGTGCCGACAGGGGCGCTAATGAAAAACTGTTTTTT
>TRBJ2-1|TRBD2|TRBV9|NA
CASSVASGDNEQFF
TGTGCCAGCAGCGTGGCTAGCGGGGACAATGAGCAGTTCTTC
>TRBJ1-2|NA|TRBV2|NA
CASSEGHDGGYGYTF
TGTGCCAGCAGTGAAGGACACGACGGGGGCTATGGCTACACCTTC
>TRBJ2-3|TRBD1|TRBV4-1|NA
CASSDRDRGRDTQYF
TGCGCCAGCAGCGACCGGGACAGGGGGCGAGATACGCAGTATTTT
>TRBJ2-5|TRBD2|TRBV5-6|NA
CASSLLAGDVVTQYF
TGTGCCAGCAGCTTACTAGCGGGAGATGTGGTGACCCAGTACTTC
>TRBJ2-7|NA|TRBV2|NA
CASMLEVGEQYF
TGTGCCAGCATGCTGGAGGTAGGCGAGCAGTACTTC
>TRBJ2-7|NA|TRBV27|once
CASSPLSTASYEQYF
TGTGCCAGCAGTCCCCTATCTACAGCCTCCTACGAGCAGTACTTC
>TRBJ1-2|TRBD1|TRBV4-2|NA
CASSQVGTGGDGYTF
TGTGCCAGCAGCCAAGTAGGGACAGGGGGCGATGGCTACACCTTC
>TRBJ2-2|NA|TRBV4-3|NA
CASSQVRTTGELFF
TGCGCCAGCAGCCAGGTCAGAACCACCGGGGAGCTGTTTTTT